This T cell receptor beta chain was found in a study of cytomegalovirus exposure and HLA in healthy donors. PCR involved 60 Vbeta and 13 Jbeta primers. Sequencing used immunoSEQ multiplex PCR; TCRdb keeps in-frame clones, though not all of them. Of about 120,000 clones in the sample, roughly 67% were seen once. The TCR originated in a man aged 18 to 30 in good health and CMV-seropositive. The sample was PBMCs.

This CDR3 reads CASSKPRGPSYYEQYF. For the CDR3, the DNA is TGTGCCAGCAGCAAACCCAGGGGTCCCTCCTATTACGAGCAGTACTTC. The chain carries TRBV21-1 and TRBJ2-7; TRBD1 is the table's D call, not checked against the DNA. TRBV21-1 is given as a pseudogene. The CDR3 is 16 residues long.